The 4 T cell receptor beta chains reported below all come from one sample, sequenced in a study of T cells in pancreatic ductal adenocarcinoma. The table came from immunoSEQ multiplex PCR; TCRdb's copy has only in-frame clones and leaves some out. The profile shows 15,000 to 20,000 clones, almost 90% of them singletons. The selected patients with pancreatic ductal adenocarcinoma had surgery but no neoadjuvant therapy. The sample consisted of PBMCs. The receptors come from a human donor with pancreatic ductal adenocarcinoma.

This rearrangement joins TRBV9 to TRBJ1-2; no definite D call. Deletions cut 0 bases from V and 4 bases from J, with 13 bases between. There are 15 residues in the CDR3. Per the germline V gene, CDR1 is SGDLS and CDR2 is YYNGEE. The CDR3 bases are TGTGCCAGCAGCGTAGGAGTAGATTCGGGCTATGGCTACACCTTC. It translates to CASSVGVDSGYGYTF.

V is TRBV30 and J is TRBJ1-6, with D perhaps TRBD1 (6 bases). CDR1 GTSNPN and CDR2 SVGIG come from the germline V gene (reference sequence). CDR3 length: 15 amino acids. V gave up 3 bases and J gave up 0 bases, with 9 bases separating them. CDR3 residues: CAWRDRSSYNSPLHF. DNA for the CDR3: TGTGCCTGGAGGGACAGAAGCTCCTATAATTCACCCCTCCACTTT.

This clone was seen a single time. This CDR3 is CASSLGTGGHNSPLHF. In DNA, the CDR3 is TGTGCCAGCAGCTTGGGGACAGGGGGCCATAATTCACCCCTCCACTTT. This chain uses TRBV5-4 with TRBJ1-6; TRBD1 agrees at 11 bases. V lost 0 bases and J lost 5; bases outside the gene matches: 1. The CDR3 spans 16 residues. CDR1 and CDR2 from the germline V gene are SGHNT and YYREEE (reference sequence).

This clone has just a few counts. This chain links TRBV7-8 with TRBJ1-6; the match to TRBD1 covers 7 bases. Looked up from germline, CDR1 is SGHVS and CDR2 is FQNEAQ. This CDR3 spans 14 amino acids. The J segment lost 7 bases and the V segment lost 5 bases, leaving 5 bases of the junction unmatched. This CDR3 reads CASSAGQHNSPLHF. The CDR3 nucleotides read TGTGCCAGCAGCGCGGGACAGCACAATTCACCCCTCCACTTT. Based on the CDR3 plus reference TRBV7-8 and TRBJ1-6, the full variable domain is GAGVSQSPRYKVAKRGQDVALRCDPISGHVSLFWYQQALGQGPEFLTYFQNEAQLDKSGLPSDRFFAERPEGSVSTLKIQRTQQEDSAVYLCASSAGQHNSPLHFGNGTRLTVT.